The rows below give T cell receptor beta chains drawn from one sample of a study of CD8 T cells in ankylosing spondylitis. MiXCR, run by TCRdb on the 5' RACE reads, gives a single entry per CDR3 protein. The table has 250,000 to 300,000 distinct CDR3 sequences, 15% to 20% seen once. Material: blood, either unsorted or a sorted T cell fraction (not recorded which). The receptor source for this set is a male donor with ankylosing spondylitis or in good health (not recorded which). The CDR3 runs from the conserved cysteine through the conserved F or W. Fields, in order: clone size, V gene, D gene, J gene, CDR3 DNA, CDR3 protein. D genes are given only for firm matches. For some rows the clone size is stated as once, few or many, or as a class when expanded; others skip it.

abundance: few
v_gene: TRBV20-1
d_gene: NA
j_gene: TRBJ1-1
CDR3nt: TGCAGTGCTAGGGGTTCCACGGGGGACACTGAAGCTTTCTTT
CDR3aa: CSARGSTGDTEAFF

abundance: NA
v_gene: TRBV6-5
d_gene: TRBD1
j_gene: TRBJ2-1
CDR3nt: TGTGCCAGCAGTTCTACCGGGACAGGGGACTACAATGAGCAGTTCTTC
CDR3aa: CASSSTGTGDYNEQFF

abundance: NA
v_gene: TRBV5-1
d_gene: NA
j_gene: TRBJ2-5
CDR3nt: TGCGCCAGTAGCCCGGTGGTGGGCCTGGGGCAAGAGACCCAGTACTTC
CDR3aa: CASSPVVGLGQETQYF

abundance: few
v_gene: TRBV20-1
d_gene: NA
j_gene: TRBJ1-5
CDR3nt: TGCAGTGCTAGAGAACCCCGTGGAGGGCAGAATCAGCCCCAGCATTTT
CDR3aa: CSAREPRGGQNQPQHF

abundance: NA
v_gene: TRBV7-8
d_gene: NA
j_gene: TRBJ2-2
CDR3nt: TGTGCCAGCAACGCGGCAGCGGACAACACCGGGGAGCTGTTTTTT
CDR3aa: CASNAAADNTGELFF

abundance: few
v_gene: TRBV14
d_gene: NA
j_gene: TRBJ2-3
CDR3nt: TGTGCCAGCAGCCAACGCCAGTCCTCCGATACGCAGTATTTT
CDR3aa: CASSQRQSSDTQYF

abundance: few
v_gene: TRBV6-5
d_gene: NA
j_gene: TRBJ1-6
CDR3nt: TGTGCCAGCAGTTACTCGAGGTTCACAGCAAATAATTCACCCCTCCACTTT
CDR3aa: CASSYSRFTANNSPLHF

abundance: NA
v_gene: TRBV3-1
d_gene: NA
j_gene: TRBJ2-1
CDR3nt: TGTGCCAGCAGCCAAGGGGGCGTCTACAATGAGCAGTTCTTC
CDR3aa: CASSQGGVYNEQFF

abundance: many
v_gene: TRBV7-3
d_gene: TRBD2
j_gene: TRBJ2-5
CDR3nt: TGTGCCAGCAGCCCGACTAGCGGAAAGGGGACCCAGTACTTC
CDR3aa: CASSPTSGKGTQYF

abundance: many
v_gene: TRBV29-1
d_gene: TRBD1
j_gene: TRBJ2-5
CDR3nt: TGCAGCGAGGTTCCAGGGGGCGTGCGACAAGAGACCCAGTACTTC
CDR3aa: CSEVPGGVRQETQYF

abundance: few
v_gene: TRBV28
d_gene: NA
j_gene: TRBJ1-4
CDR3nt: TGTGCCAGCAGTTTATTCGGGAGTAGGGAAAAACTGTTTTTT
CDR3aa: CASSLFGSREKLFF

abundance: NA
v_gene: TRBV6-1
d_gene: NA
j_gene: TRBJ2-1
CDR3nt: TGTGCCAGCAGTGCGACAGCCCGCTCCTACAATGAGCAGTTCTTC
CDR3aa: CASSATARSYNEQFF

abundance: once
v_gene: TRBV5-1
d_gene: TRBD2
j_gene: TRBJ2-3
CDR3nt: TGCGCCAGCAGCTTTGGGCATCAGGGGACTAGCTTAGTAGATACGCAGTATTTT
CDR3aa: CASSFGHQGTSLVDTQYF

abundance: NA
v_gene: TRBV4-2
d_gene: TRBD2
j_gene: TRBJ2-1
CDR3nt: TGTGCCAGCAGCCTGAGCGGGGGGGCGAACAATGAGCAGTTCTTC
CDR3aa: CASSLSGGANNEQFF

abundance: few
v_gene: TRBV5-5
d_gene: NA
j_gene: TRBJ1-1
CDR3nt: TGTGCCAGCAACCTAGACAGCTTAAACACTGAAGCTTTCTTT
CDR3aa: CASNLDSLNTEAFF

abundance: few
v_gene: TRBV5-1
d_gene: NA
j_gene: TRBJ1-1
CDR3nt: TGCGCCAGCAGCTTGGCAACAGGGTTGTCCACTGAAGCTTTCTTT
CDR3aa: CASSLATGLSTEAFF

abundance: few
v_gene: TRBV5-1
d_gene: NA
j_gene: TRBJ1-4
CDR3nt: TGCGCCAGCAGCTCCTACCCACAGGGAAATAATGAAAAACTGTTTTTT
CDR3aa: CASSSYPQGNNEKLFF

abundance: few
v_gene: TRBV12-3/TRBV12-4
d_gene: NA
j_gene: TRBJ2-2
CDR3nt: TGTGCCAGCAGTTTAGGATTCCTAACCGGGGAGCTGTTTTTT
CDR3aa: CASSLGFLTGELFF

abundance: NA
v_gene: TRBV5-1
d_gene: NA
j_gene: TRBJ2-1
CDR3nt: TGCGCCAGCAGCTTGGTGGCTAGAGGAGGCGGTGAGCAGTTCTTC
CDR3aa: CASSLVARGGGEQFF

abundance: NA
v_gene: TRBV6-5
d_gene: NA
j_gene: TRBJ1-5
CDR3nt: TGTGCCAGCAGTTACTTGGACGGGCCGGTGCATTTT
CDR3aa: CASSYLDGPVHF

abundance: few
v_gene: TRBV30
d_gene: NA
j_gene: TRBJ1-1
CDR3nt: TGTGCCTGGAGTGGCACCAGGAACACTGAAGCTTTCTTT
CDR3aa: CAWSGTRNTEAFF

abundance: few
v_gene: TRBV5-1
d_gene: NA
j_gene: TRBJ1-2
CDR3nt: TGCGCCAGCAGCTTGGAGGGAGGGACCTATGGCTACACCTTC
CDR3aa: CASSLEGGTYGYTF

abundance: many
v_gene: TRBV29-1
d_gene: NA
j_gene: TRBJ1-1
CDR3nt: TGCAGCGTTGATAGGAACACTGAAGCTTTCTTT
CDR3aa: CSVDRNTEAFF

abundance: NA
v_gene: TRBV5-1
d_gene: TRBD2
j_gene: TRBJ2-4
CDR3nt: TGCGCCAGCAGGATGGCGGGGGTCAAAAACATTCAGTACTTC
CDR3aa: CASRMAGVKNIQYF

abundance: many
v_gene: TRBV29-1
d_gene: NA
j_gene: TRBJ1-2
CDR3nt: TGCAGCGTCTATTATAACTATGGCTACACCTTC
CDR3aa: CSVYYNYGYTF

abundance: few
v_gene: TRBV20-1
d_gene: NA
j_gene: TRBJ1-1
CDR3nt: TGCAGTGCTAGAGGGCGAATGAACACTGAAGCTTTCTTT
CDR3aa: CSARGRMNTEAFF

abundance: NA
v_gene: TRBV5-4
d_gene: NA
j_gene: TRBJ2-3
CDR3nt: TGTGCCAGCAGCTTGTGGGGGCAGTACCGAGATACGCAGTATTTT
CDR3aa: CASSLWGQYRDTQYF

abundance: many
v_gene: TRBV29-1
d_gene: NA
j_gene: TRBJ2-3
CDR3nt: TGCAGCGTTTCTCGCGGCAGTAGCACAGATACGCAGTATTTT
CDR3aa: CSVSRGSSTDTQYF

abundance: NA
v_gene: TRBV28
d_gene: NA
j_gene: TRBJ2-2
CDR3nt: TGTGCCAGCGCGGACTCTTCCACCGGGGAGCTGTTTTTT
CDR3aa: CASADSSTGELFF

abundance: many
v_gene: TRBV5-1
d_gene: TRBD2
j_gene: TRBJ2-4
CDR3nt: TGCGCCAGCAGTTGGGAGGGAGCCAAAAACATTCAGTACTTC
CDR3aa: CASSWEGAKNIQYF

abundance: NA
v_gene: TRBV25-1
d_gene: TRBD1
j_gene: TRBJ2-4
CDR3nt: TGTGCCAGCTTAGGGACAGGCTACGAGGCGGCCAAAAACATTCAGTACTTC
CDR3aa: CASLGTGYEAAKNIQYF

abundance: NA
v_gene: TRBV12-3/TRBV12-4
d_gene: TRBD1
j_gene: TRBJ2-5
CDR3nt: TGTGCCAGCAGTCCTCGACAGGGGGAGGTGACCCAGTACTTC
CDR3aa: CASSPRQGEVTQYF

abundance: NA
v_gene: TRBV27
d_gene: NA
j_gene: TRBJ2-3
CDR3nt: TGTGCCAGCCTTGGGTCGGGGGCCCTTTACACAGATACGCAGTATTTT
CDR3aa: CASLGSGALYTDTQYF

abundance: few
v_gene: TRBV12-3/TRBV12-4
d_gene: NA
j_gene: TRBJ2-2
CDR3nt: TGTGCCAGCAGTTCCCGACTAGGGGGCACCGGGGAGCTGTTTTTT
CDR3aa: CASSSRLGGTGELFF

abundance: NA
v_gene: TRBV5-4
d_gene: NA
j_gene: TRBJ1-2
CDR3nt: TGTGCCAGCAGCCTGGACGGCGCGGGTGGCTACACCTTC
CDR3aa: CASSLDGAGGYTF

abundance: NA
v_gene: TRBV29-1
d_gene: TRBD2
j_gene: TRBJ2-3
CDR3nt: TGCAGCGTTGAATTAACTAGCGGGAGGGCGACAGATACGCAGTATTTT
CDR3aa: CSVELTSGRATDTQYF

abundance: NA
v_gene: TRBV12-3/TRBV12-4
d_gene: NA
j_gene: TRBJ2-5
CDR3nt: TGTGCCAGCAGTTTACGGGGGCCCCAAGAGACCCAGTACTTC
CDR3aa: CASSLRGPQETQYF

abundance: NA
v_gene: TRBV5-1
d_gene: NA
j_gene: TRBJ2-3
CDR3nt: TGCGCCAGCGGGTTAGCGGAGGAAGATACGCAGTATTTT
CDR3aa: CASGLAEEDTQYF

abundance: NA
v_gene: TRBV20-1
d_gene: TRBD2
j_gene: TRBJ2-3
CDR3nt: TGCAGTGCTTCCCTTAGCGGGGGGGCTGAAGATACGCAGTATTTT
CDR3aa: CSASLSGGAEDTQYF

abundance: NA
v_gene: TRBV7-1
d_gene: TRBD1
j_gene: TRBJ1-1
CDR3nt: TGTGCCAGCAGCTCGGGACAGATCTACACTGAAGCTTTCTTT
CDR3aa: CASSSGQIYTEAFF

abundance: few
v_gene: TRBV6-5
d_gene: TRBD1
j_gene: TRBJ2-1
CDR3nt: TGTGCCAGCAGTTACTCGAGGGACAGGGGGCCTCAGCAGTTCTTC
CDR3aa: CASSYSRDRGPQQFF

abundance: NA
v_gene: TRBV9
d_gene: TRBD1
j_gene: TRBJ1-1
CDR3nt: TGTGCCAGCAGCTACCTAACAGGGGCGGACACTGAAGCTTTCTTT
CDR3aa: CASSYLTGADTEAFF

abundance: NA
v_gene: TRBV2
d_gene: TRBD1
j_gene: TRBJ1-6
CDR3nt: TGTGCCAGCACCCTGGGGACAGGGGCAAATTCACCCCTCCACTTT
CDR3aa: CASTLGTGANSPLHF

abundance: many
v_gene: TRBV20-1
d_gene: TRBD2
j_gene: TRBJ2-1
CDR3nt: TGCAGTGCTAGAGATCGAACTAGCGGGAGTGATGAGCAGTTCTTC
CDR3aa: CSARDRTSGSDEQFF

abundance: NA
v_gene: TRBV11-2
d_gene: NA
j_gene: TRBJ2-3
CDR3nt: TGTGCCAGCATCTTGGGGTGGGGGGACACAGATACGCAGTATTTT
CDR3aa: CASILGWGDTDTQYF

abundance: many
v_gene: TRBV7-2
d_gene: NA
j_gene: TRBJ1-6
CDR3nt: TGTGCCAGCAGCCCGGGACCGGGATCACCCCTCCACTTT
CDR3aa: CASSPGPGSPLHF

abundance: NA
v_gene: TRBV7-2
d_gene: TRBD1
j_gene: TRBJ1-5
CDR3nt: TGTGCCAGCCAATGGGACAGCAACAATCAGCCCCAGCATTTT
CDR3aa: CASQWDSNNQPQHF

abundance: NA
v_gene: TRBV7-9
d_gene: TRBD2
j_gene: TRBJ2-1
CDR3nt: TGTGCCAGCAGCTCCCAGGGACTAGCGGTTGAGCAGTTCTTC
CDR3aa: CASSSQGLAVEQFF

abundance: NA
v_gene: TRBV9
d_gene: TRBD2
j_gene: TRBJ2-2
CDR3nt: TGTGCCAGCAGCGTAACTAGCGGGGGAGCGTACACCGGGGAGCTGTTTTTT
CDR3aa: CASSVTSGGAYTGELFF

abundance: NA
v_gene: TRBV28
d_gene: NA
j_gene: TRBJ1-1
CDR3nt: TGTGCCAGCTACACTCCTACATTCATGAACACTGAAGCTTTCTTT
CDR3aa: CASYTPTFMNTEAFF

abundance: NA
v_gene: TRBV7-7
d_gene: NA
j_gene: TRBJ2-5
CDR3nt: TGTGCTAGCAGCTTAGGGCTAGATGGGGAGACCCAGTACTTC
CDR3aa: CASSLGLDGETQYF

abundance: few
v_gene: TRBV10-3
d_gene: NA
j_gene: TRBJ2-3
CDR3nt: TGTGCCATCAAGGCGAGGGACCGGGATACGCAGTATTTT
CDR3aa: CAIKARDRDTQYF